The 25 T cell receptor beta chains reported below all come from one sample, sequenced in a study of OX40 agonist ivuxolimab in advanced cancers. Clones were sequenced by immunoSEQ multiplex PCR, and TCRdb holds only the in-frame ones, with some missing. The sample has 57,000 or so clones; more than 85% are singletons. Sequences were derived from CD4+ or CD8+ T cells sorted from blood, sampled in a trial of the OX40 agonist ivuxolimab. The receptors derive from an adult with an advanced solid tumor such as melanoma, head and neck, liver or kidney cancer.

The CDR3 coding sequence is TGTGCCAGCAGCCCCTCGGGACTAGCTCGGGATGAGCAGTTCTTC. Amino acid sequence: CASSPSGLARDEQFF. This rearrangement joins TRBV9 to TRBJ2-1, with 9 bases aligning to TRBD2. This CDR3 spans 15 amino acids. Losses at the gene ends were 4 bases for V and 8 bases for J; bases not matched to a gene: 10. Germline V gene sequence: CDR1 SGDLS, CDR2 YYNGEE.

The genes are TRBV19 and TRBJ1-1, with a possible D match to TRBD1 (6 bases). The CDR3 has 11 residues. The V gene lost 8 bases and the J gene lost 5 bases, with 9 bases spanning the gap. Germline CDR1 reads LNHDA; CDR2 reads SQIVND (reference sequence). This CDR3 is CASGRGTEAFF. The CDR3 region has the DNA TGTGCCAGTGGCAGGGGAACTGAAGCTTTCTTT.

The chain joins TRBV27 to TRBJ2-4, with a weak D call TRBD2 (6 bases). The V gene's germline CDR1 is MNHEY and CDR2 SMNVEV (reference sequence). The CDR3 runs to 14 residues. Deletions cut 5 bases from V and 8 bases from J, with 16 bases between. The CDR3 coding sequence is TGTGCCAGCAGTCCTCGGGAAGGGGAGGACATTCAGTACTTC. Its protein is CASSPREGEDIQYF.

V is TRBV19 and J is TRBJ2-7; the D gene could be TRBD1 or TRBD2 (6 bases each). The CDR3 has 13 residues. The ends were cut back, 5 bases at V and 6 bases at J, with 14 bases in the middle. CDR1 and CDR2 (germline): LNHDA, SQIVND (reference sequence). The CDR3 spells CASSVGGLREQYF. CDR3 nucleotide sequence: TGTGCCAGTAGTGTGGGGGGCCTCCGCGAGCAGTACTTC.

V gene TRBV1 combines with J gene TRBJ2-5; the table calls TRBD2, which could not be checked here. TRBV1 is a documented pseudogene. The CDR3 runs to 17 residues. For the CDR3, the DNA is TGCACCAGCAGCCACGTCAACCCGACTAGGACCCAAGAGACCCAGTACTTC. Translating gives CTSSHVNPTRTQETQYF.

V is TRBV30 and J is TRBJ2-7; unclear D gene. The CDR3 contains 12 residues. V lost 0 bases to trimming and J lost 7 bases, with 10 bases between them. CDR1 and CDR2 from the germline V gene are GTSNPN and SVGIG (reference sequence). Here the CDR3 reads CAWSVTDTEQYF. The CDR3 nucleotides are TGTGCCTGGAGTGTAACTGACACGGAGCAGTACTTC.

The chain joins TRBV4-3 to TRBJ2-2; D possibly corresponds to TRBD2 (5 bases). V lost 8 bases, J lost 1 base, and 5 bases lay in between. The CDR3 loop spans 12 amino acids. Germline V gene data show CDR1 as LGHNA and CDR2 as YSLEER. The CDR3 DNA is TGCGCCAGCCGGGAGAACACCGGGGAGCTGTTTTTT. It specifies CASRENTGELFF.

This sequence joins TRBV9 and TRBJ2-7, with 9 bases lining up with TRBD1. Germline trimming cut 4 bases from V and 5 bases from J; bases unmatched to any gene: 19. Germline V gives CDR1 SGDLS, CDR2 YYNGEE. CDR3 length equals 18 residues. The CDR3: CASSPTTSMGQGYNEQYF. The CDR3 DNA sequence: TGTGCCAGCAGCCCGACAACAAGTATGGGACAGGGTTATAACGAGCAGTACTTC.

CDR3 in amino acids: CASSVRGTGELFF. DNA of the CDR3: TGTGCCAGCAGTGTGCGGGGGACCGGGGAGCTGTTTTTT. The chain carries TRBV2 and TRBJ2-2; TRBD2 aligns across 7 bases. The junction had 1 base not matched to a gene; V was cut back by 4 bases and J by 5 bases. The length of the CDR3 is 13 residues. Germline V gene data show CDR1 as SNHLY and CDR2 as FYNNEI. Full variable domain (missing parts from reference TRBV2 and TRBJ2-2): EPEVTQTPSHQVTQMGQEVILRCVPISNHLYFYWYRQILGQKVEFLVSFYNNEISEKSEIFDDQFSVERPDGSNFTLKIRSTKLEDSAMYFCASSVRGTGELFFGEGSRLTVL.

J is TRBJ2-7 and V is TRBV5-6, with D tentatively TRBD2 (5 bases). V was trimmed by 2 bases and J by 2 bases, leaving 8 bases between them. The CDR3 is 13 amino acids. Germline V gene data show CDR1 as SGHDT and CDR2 as YYEEEE. This CDR3 is CASSLELAYEQYF. The DNA for the CDR3 is TGTGCCAGCAGCTTAGAACTAGCCTACGAGCAGTACTTC.

This clone has only one observation. The V call is TRBV28, the J call TRBJ1-1; D ambiguous. Germline CDR1 reads MDHEN; CDR2 reads SYDVKM. The CDR3 loop spans 13 amino acids. The germline V and J ends were trimmed by 5 bases and 4 bases, with 11 bases remaining between them. CDR3 DNA sequence: TGTGCCAGCAGTACCCTAAGGCGCACTGAAGCTTTCTTT. Its protein product is CASSTLRRTEAFF.

The chain uses TRBV7-2 and TRBJ1-1; maybe TRBD1 (5 bases). V was shortened by 6 bases and J by 6 bases, with 8 bases between the two germline ends. Germline lookup yields CDR1 SGHTA and CDR2 FQGNSA. The CDR3 runs to 11 residues. The CDR3 nucleotides are TGTGCCAGCAGTCCAGGGTCTGAAGCTTTCTTT. It is translated as CASSPGSEAFF.

The genes are TRBV7-2 and TRBJ2-3; D remains ambiguous. This CDR3 spans 13 amino acids. Trimming cost V 5 bases and J 0 bases, with 6 bases left between them. The V gene's germline CDR1 is SGHTA and CDR2 FQGNSA. CDR3 residues: CASSPFSTDTQYF. The CDR3 coding sequence is TGTGCCAGCAGCCCCTTTAGCACAGATACGCAGTATTTT.

This rearrangement joins TRBV5-4 to TRBJ1-4; perhaps TRBD1 as D (6 bases). CDR1 and CDR2 from the germline V gene are SGHNT and YYREEE (reference sequence). V was pared by 4 bases and J by 5 bases, with 12 bases between. This CDR3 contains 14 residues. The CDR3 region has the DNA TGTGCCAGCAGCCAAAGGACAGAGAATGAAAAACTGTTTTTT. Translating it yields CASSQRTENEKLFF.

The DNA for the CDR3 is TGTGCCAGCAGCTTAGATCCCGGGAGAGGCTCAGATACGCAGTATTTT. This gives the protein CASSLDPGRGSDTQYF. The J gene is TRBJ2-3, the V gene TRBV13; possibly TRBD2 for D (6 bases). The CDR3 is 16 amino acids. Germline V gene lookup returns CDR1 PRHDT and CDR2 FYEKMQ (reference sequence). Trimming took off 1 base at V and 4 bases at J, with 15 bases between the two ends.

The CDR3 nucleotides are TGTGCCAGCAGCCTCGACAGGAAGGAAGAGACCCAGTACTTC. Amino acid sequence: CASSLDRKEETQYF. J is TRBJ2-5 and V is TRBV7-6; tentatively, D is TRBD1 (6 bases). Trimming took 5 bases from V and 3 from J, leaving 13 bases between them. Germline V gene sequence: CDR1 SGHVS, CDR2 FNYEAQ. The CDR3 loop spans 14 amino acids. The full variable domain, rest sourced from reference TRBV7-6 and TRBJ2-5, is GAGVSQSPRYKVTKRGQDVALRCDPISGHVSLYWYRQALGQGPEFLTYFNYEAQQDKSGLPNDRFSAERPEGSISTLTIQRTEQRDSAMYRCASSLDRKEETQYFGPGTRLLVL.

The chain couples TRBV28 to TRBJ1-2; D call uncertain. Germline V gives CDR1 MDHEN, CDR2 SYDVKM. There are 15 residues in the CDR3. V dropped 10 bases and J dropped 1 base, with 19 bases sitting between them. The CDR3: CATQLRADINYGYTF. The CDR3 nucleotides read TGTGCCACCCAACTTCGGGCCGACATTAACTATGGCTACACCTTC.

The rearrangement joins TRBV28 to TRBJ2-3; tentative D call: TRBD1 (5 bases). The CDR3 contains 14 residues. With 3 bases removed from V and 4 bases from J, the gap between germline ends came to 11 bases. Germline values: CDR1 MDHEN, CDR2 SYDVKM. CDR3 in DNA: TGTGCCAGCAGTTTTCACCAGGGCCCAGATACGCAGTATTTT. This codes for CASSFHQGPDTQYF.

The gene calls are TRBV6-5 and TRBJ1-2; possibly TRBD1 for D (5 bases). This CDR3 region has 14 residues. V gave up 1 base and J gave up 5 bases, with 11 bases separating them. In germline, CDR1 is MNHEY, CDR2 SVGAGI. The CDR3 is CASSYFRDGYGYTF. The DNA for the CDR3 is TGTGCCAGCAGTTACTTCAGGGACGGTTATGGCTACACCTTC.

This chain joins TRBV2 and TRBJ2-7; perhaps D is TRBD1 or TRBD2 (5 bases each). V was shortened by 10 bases and J by 0 bases, with 13 bases between the two germline ends. CDR1 and CDR2 (germline): SNHLY, FYNNEI. This CDR3 has 13 amino acids. The CDR3 region has the DNA TGTGCCATCCGGGGCACCGTCTCCTACGAGCAGTACTTC. This codes for CAIRGTVSYEQYF.

This clone showed up just once. The chain's CDR3 is CASRQGPSEDTF. In nucleotides, the CDR3 is TGTGCCAGCAGACAGGGACCGTCCGAAGACACCTTC. The chain has TRBV5-6 and TRBJ1-2, with D possibly being TRBD1 (6 bases). Germline-derived CDR1 and CDR2 are SGHDT and YYEEEE. The V and J ends lost 5 bases and 12 bases respectively, with 17 bases between them. The CDR3 covers 12 residues.

This sequence joins TRBV7-9 and TRBJ1-1, with a tentative D call TRBD1 (5 bases). Germline assignment: CDR1 SEHNR and CDR2 FQNEAQ (reference sequence). The CDR3 runs to 13 residues. V lost 5 bases and J lost 3, with 10 bases in between. The CDR3 reads CASSAQGYTEAFF. For the CDR3, the DNA is TGTGCCAGCAGCGCCCAGGGTTACACTGAAGCTTTCTTT.

The chain links TRBV9 to TRBJ1-2, with TRBD1 as a possible D gene (6 bases). Germline CDR1 is SGDLS and CDR2 is YYNGEE. The CDR3 runs to 14 residues. Trimming stripped 4 bases from V and 4 bases from J, with 14 bases between. Written as DNA, the CDR3 is TGTGCCAGCAGCCCACGGACAGTAAGCTATGGCTACACCTTC. It codes for CASSPRTVSYGYTF.

This chain joins TRBV10-1 and TRBJ2-1; tentatively, D is TRBD2 (6 bases). The CDR3 is 14 amino acids. The germline V and J ends were trimmed by 3 bases and 6 bases, with 12 bases remaining between them. Germline CDR1 and CDR2: WNHNN and SYGVQD (reference sequence). The CDR3 coding sequence is TGCGCCAGCAGTGACATATGGAGGGGCAATGAGCAGTTCTTC. Residues: CASSDIWRGNEQFF.

This clone was detected only a few times. This chain links TRBV7-9 with TRBJ2-5, with 10 bases identical to TRBD2. This CDR3 comprises 14 residues. Germline trimming cut 5 bases from V and 2 bases from J; bases unmatched to any gene: 2. Germline V gene sequence: CDR1 SEHNR, CDR2 FQNEAQ (reference sequence). This chain's CDR3 is CASSETSGQETQYF. The CDR3 nucleotides read TGTGCCAGCAGCGAGACTAGCGGGCAAGAGACCCAGTACTTC.